This T cell receptor beta chain was sequenced during a study of cytomegalovirus exposure and HLA in healthy donors. The study's findings and limits: For most TCR sequences rarity was the rule, although some public TCRs occurred in many donors. The TCR clusters that emerged in the first cohort tended, a later analysis found, to co-occur in the 95 to 150 validation repertoires. A classifier reportedly called cytomegalovirus status with high sensitivity and specificity.

Assay: immunoSEQ multiplex PCR; the TCRdb copy retains only in-frame clones and omits some. Of tens of thousands of clones listed, approximately 92% were seen once; the top ten hold about 1.1%. This clone was seen just once. The antigen is unknown. The CDR3 totals 11 residues. Looked up from germline, CDR1 is SGHDT and CDR2 is YYEEEE. Trimming stripped 2 bases from V and 5 bases from J, with 5 bases between. Sequencing was done on a sample of PBMCs. The V gene is TRBV5-6, the J gene TRBJ2-7, with D unclear. The receptor was isolated from a young man in good health and CMV-seronegative. The CDR3 sequence: CASSFLHEQYF. CDR3 DNA: TGTGCCAGCAGCTTTCTCCACGAGCAGTACTTC.